This T cell receptor (beta chain) was retrieved from a study of blood T cell repertoires in COVID-19. The overall study: From T cells, B-cell-depleted T cells, or PBMCs came the material, which was cDNA or gDNA.

Participants were aged about 18 to 89 years from 20 to 30 US areas. Trimming left V 3 bases short and J 2 bases short, with 10 bases between. Germline CDR1 and CDR2: LNHDA and SQIVND (reference sequence). The CDR3 is made up of 14 amino acids. Sequenced by immunoSEQ multiplex PCR; TCRdb stores in-frame clones only, minus some. The top ten clones hold 4.1% of a sample with about 240,000 clones, approximately 90% of them seen once. This TCR was sampled from a woman in her thirties who had recovered from COVID-19. The rearrangement links TRBV19 to TRBJ1-1, with D perhaps matching TRBD1 (5 bases). Input material: PBMCs or T cells enriched from blood (not recorded which). CDR3 residues: CASSIPGINTEAFF. The DNA of the CDR3 is TGTGCCAGTAGTATCCCAGGGATCAACACTGAAGCTTTCTTT.